Here is one T cell receptor (beta chain) with its context. The antigen is undetermined. This entry belongs to a study of cytomegalovirus exposure and HLA in healthy donors. Study at large: Of all 400 or so donors who were genotyped, roughly 81% belonged to the Caucasian-associated ancestry cluster. Study-wide results and limits: Earlier analysis looked at TCR beta V segments, and most were productive about 90% or about 30% of the time. Later on, an analysis tied approximately 15,000 TCR beta sequences to HLA alleles at 0.05 false discovery rate. Donor immune exposure was known only as CMV serostatus.

The CDR3 runs 15 residues. J lost 3 bases, V lost 3 bases, and 4 bases had no gene match. In germline, CDR1 is LNHDA, CDR2 SQIVND (reference sequence). Primers: 60 Vbeta forward and 13 Jbeta reverse. Profiling relied on immunoSEQ multiplex PCR, and the TCRdb table lists in-frame clones only, not all of them. The sample lists about 160,000 clones, 70% to 80% occurring once. The sequence was collected from a man aged 40-50 years in good health and CMV-seronegative. The V gene is TRBV19, the J gene TRBJ2-1; 8 bases fit TRBD1. Sequenced material: PBMCs. The CDR3 nucleotides are TGTGCCAGTAGTATCTTCGGACAGGGCTACAATGAGCAGTTCTTC. Protein product: CASSIFGQGYNEQFF. The variable domain in full, with the rest retrieved from reference TRBV19 and TRBJ2-1, is DGGITQSPKYLFRKEGQNVTLSCEQNLNHDAMYWYRQDPGQGLRLIYYSQIVNDFQKGDIAEGYSVSREKKESFPLTVTSAQKNPTAFYLCASSIFGQGYNEQFFGPGTRLTVL.